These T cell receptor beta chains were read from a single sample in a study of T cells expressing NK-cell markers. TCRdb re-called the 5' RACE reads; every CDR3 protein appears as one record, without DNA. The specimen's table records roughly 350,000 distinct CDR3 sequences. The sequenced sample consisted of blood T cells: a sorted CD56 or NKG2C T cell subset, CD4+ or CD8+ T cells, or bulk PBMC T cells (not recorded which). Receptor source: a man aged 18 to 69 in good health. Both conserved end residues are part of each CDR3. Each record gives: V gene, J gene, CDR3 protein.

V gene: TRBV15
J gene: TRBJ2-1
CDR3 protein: CATSRDRDPLFF

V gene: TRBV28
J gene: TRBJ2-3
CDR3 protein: CASSPPVGGRDTQYF

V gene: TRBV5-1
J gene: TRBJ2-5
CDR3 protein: CASSLGRFLETQYF

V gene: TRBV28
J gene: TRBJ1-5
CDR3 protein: CASSSGTRNQPQHF

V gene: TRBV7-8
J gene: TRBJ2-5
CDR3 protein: CASSGQKGVGTQYF

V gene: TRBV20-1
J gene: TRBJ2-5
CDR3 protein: CSALRTSGGQETQYF

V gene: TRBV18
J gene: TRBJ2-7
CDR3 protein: CASSPLESRGEQYF

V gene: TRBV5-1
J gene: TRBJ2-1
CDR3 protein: CASSYFSGETYNEQFF

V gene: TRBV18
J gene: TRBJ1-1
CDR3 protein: CASSPTANMNTEAFF

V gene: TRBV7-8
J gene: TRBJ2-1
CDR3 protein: CASSISGGYNEQFF

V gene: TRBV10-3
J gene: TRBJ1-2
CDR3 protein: CAILRQGSNGYTF

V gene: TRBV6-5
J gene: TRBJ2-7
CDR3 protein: CASSYSQTGGWEQYF

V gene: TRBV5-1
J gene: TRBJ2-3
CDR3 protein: CASSFRQRGTTDTQYF

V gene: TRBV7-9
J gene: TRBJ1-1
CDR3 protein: CASTRRQGTITEAFF

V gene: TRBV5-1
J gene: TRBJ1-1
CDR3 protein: CASSLVSSGGGTEAFF

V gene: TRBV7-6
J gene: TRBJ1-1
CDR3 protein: CASSLVQGAGERTEAFF

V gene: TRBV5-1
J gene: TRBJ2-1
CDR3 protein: CASSPKSGTGKYSYNEQFF

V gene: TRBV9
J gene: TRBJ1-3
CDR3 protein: CAPWEAGNTIYF

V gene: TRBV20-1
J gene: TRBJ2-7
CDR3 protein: CSAAGTGREQYF

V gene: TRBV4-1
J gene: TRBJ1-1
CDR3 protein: CASSQDRGQITEAFF

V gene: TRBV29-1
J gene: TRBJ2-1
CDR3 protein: CSVDWRGVFGEQFF

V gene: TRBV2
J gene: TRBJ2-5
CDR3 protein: CASRVLQGFEETQYF

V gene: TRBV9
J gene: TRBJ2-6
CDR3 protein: CASSSLPGLGANVLTF

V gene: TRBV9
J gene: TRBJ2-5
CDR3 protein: CASRGTSGSTGTQYF

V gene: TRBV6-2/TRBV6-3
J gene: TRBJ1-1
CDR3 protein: CASNTGLGTEAFF

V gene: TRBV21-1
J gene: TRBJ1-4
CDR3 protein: CASSKGDSGMKNCFF

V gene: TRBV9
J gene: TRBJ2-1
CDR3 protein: CASSLGTSGGASPTIIEQFF

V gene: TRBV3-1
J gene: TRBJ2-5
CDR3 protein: CASSQFREGGQYF

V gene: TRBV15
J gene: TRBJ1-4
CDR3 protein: CATSREGGRNEKLFF

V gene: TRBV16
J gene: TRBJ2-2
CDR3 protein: CASSQHKNTGELFF

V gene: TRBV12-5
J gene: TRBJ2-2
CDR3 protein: CASGLLGHTGELFF

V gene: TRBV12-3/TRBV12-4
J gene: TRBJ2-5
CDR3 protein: CASSWGQSVGETQYF

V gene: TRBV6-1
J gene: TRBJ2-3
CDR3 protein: CASRDRGPGTDTQYF

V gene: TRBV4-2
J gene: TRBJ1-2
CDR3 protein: CASSQGIRAGAGGYTF

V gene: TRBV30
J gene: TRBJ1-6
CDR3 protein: CAWGSNSPLHF

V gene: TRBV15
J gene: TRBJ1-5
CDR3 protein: CATSSRTMGYQPQHF

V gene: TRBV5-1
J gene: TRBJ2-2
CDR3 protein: CASSSAGGDTGELFF

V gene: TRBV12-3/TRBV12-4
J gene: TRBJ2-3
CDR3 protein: CASIAGTSGDKDTQYF

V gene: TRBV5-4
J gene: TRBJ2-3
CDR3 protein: CASSLPAGAFTDTQYF

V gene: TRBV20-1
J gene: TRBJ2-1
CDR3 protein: CSAKSLAVYNEQFF

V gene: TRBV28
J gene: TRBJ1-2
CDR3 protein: CASSPPTSRYTF

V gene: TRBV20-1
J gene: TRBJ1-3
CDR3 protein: CSARPAVGHSGNTIYF